The sequence of this TCR beta chain was determined in a study of T cells in localized non-small cell lung cancer. Study results and limitations: Uninvolved adjacent lung had more T cell clonality than any other tissue, topping tumor.

As concerns this clone: What it binds is unknown.

The V and J ends lost 2 bases and 4 bases respectively, with 12 bases between them. CDR3 length: 14 amino acids. CDR1 SGHNT and CDR2 YYREEE come from the germline V gene (reference sequence). Some clones are missing from TCRdb's copy, which holds only in-frame ones; the method was immunoSEQ multiplex PCR. The table lists around 41,000 clones, about 88% of them singletons. This clonotype originated in a woman between 18 and 55 years old with stage III lung adenocarcinoma. The chain combines TRBV5-4 with TRBJ1-1; D possibly corresponds to TRBD1 (6 bases). This material consisted of peripheral blood, taken before any cancer treatment. The CDR3 loop is CASSFRGQGTEAFF. The CDR3, as DNA: TGTGCCAGCAGCTTCCGGGGGCAAGGCACTGAAGCTTTCTTT.